The clone carrying this T cell receptor beta chain has a single count. This sample was included in a study of shared clonotypes between healthy human individuals. This table comes from immunoSEQ multiplex PCR, and its TCRdb copy is limited to in-frame clones, with some not included. This sample has nearly 1,000,000 clones, with about 80% found just once. The CDR3 is 15 residues long. The germline CDR1 and CDR2 sequences are SGHRS and YFSETQ. V was pared by 6 bases and J by 2 bases, with 3 bases of the junction left unmatched. The gene calls are TRBV5-1 and TRBJ2-4, with 12 bases identical to TRBD2. Sequencing was performed on memory CD4+ T cells sorted from blood. Subset in this sample: CD45RA-negative fraction. The clonotype originates from a man in his late teens or twenties in good health. The CDR3 nucleotides are TGCGCCAGCACTAGCGGGGGGGCGCCCAAAAACATTCAGTACTTC. Protein: CASTSGGAPKNIQYF.